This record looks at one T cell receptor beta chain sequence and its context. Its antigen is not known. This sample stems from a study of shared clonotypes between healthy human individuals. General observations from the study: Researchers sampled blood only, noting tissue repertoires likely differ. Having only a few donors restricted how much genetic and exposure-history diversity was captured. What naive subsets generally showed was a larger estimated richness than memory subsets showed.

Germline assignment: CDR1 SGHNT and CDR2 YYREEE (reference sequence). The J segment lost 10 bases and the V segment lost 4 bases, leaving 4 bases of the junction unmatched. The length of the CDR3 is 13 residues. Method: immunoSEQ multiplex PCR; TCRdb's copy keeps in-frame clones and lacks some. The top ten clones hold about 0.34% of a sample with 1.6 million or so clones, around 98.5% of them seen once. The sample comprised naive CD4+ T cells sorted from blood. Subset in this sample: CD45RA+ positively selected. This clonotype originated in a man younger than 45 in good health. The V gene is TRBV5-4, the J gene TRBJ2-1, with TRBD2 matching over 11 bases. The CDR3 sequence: CASSPRTSGEQFF. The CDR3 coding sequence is TGTGCCAGCAGCCCACGGACTAGCGGGGAGCAGTTCTTC.